A single sample is the source of the 19 T cell receptor beta chains below, sequenced in a study of shared clonotypes between healthy human individuals. The protocol was immunoSEQ multiplex PCR, while the TCRdb copy is restricted to in-frame clones and leaves out a portion. Found here are around 750,000 clones, approximately 74% of them singletons; the top ten hold about 1.7%. The specimen sequenced was memory CD4+ T cells sorted from blood. Documented subset: CD45RA-negative fraction. All receptors derive from a woman aged 25 to 45 in good health.

This sequence joins TRBV7-2 and TRBJ2-3, with D perhaps matching TRBD2 (6 bases). CDR1 is SGHTA and CDR2 is FQGNSA in the germline V gene. V lost 5 bases, J lost 6 bases, and 18 bases lay in between. The CDR3 spans 15 residues. For the CDR3, the DNA is TGTGCCAGCAGCGGGGAGACTAGATCCTCGGATACGCAGTATTTT. Translation: CASSGETRSSDTQYF. Using reference TRBV7-2 and TRBJ2-3 for the parts outside the CDR3, the full variable domain is GAGVSQSPSNKVTEKGKDVELRCDPISGHTALYWYRQSLGQGLEFLIYFQGNSAPDKSGLPSDRFSAERTGGSVSTLTIQRTQQEDSAVYLCASSGETRSSDTQYFGPGTRLTVL.

This clone was found once. The chain couples TRBV28 to TRBJ2-3; 10 bases fit TRBD1. V gave up 8 bases and J gave up 5 bases; unmatched junction bases: 28. This CDR3 has 21 amino acids. Germline CDR1 MDHEN, CDR2 SYDVKM. CDR3 in amino acids: CASLSTGGLLKPPSNEDTQYF. CDR3 coding DNA: TGTGCCAGCCTATCGACAGGGGGCCTTCTCAAGCCCCCCTCCAACGAAGATACGCAGTATTTT.

The V and J genes are TRBV7-2 and TRBJ2-5, with 11 bases matching TRBD2. The germline gives CDR1 SGHTA, CDR2 FQGNSA. V shed 1 base, J shed 1 base, and the junction held 2 bases outside the gene matches. The CDR3 sequence is 16 residues long. CDR3 sequence: CASSLGGLAAQETQYF. CDR3 nucleotide sequence: TGTGCCAGCAGCTTAGGGGGACTAGCGGCCCAAGAGACCCAGTACTTC.

The chain joins TRBV4-1 to TRBJ1-5; 8 nucleotides match TRBD1. The CDR3 loop spans 15 amino acids. The germline gives CDR1 MGHRA, CDR2 YSYEKL. After removal of 4 bases from V and 2 bases from J, the junction contained 4 bases not matched to a gene. For the CDR3, the DNA is TGCGCCAGCAGCCGAGACAGGGGAGGCAATCAGCCCCAGCATTTT. Protein: CASSRDRGGNQPQHF.

This chain connects TRBV5-8 to TRBJ2-3; 11 bases fit TRBD2. J lost 4 bases, V lost 0 bases, and 10 bases had no gene match. The CDR3 is 18 amino acids. The germline gives CDR1 SGHTS, CDR2 YDEGEE. The CDR3 DNA sequence: TGTGCCAGCAGCTTGGCTATCCTAGCGGGAGGATTTGCAGATACGCAGTATTTT. Encoded protein: CASSLAILAGGFADTQYF.

This chain links TRBV11-2 with TRBJ2-7; 9 bases agree with TRBD2. Trimming cost V 6 bases and J 0 bases; bases outside gene matches: 12. Germline CDR1 reads SGHAT; CDR2 reads FQNNGV. The CDR3 runs 17 residues. The CDR3 region has the DNA TGTGCCAGCAGAAAAGCGGGAGGCCCCCGAAGCTCCTACGAGCAGTACTTC. Amino acids: CASRKAGGPRSSYEQYF.

Concerning this clone: This sample also contains other DNA sequences that code for the same CDR3. V gene TRBV7-7 combines with J gene TRBJ2-5; no definite D call. V was clipped by 1 base and J by 3 bases, with 6 bases between them. The length of the CDR3 is 13 residues. Per the germline V gene, CDR1 is SSHAT and CDR2 is FNYEAQ (reference sequence). For the CDR3, the DNA is TGTGCCAGCAGCTTAGGGGGAAAAGAGACCCAGTACTTC. Amino acid sequence: CASSLGGKETQYF.

The chain links TRBV5-1 to TRBJ2-5; either TRBD1 or TRBD2 may supply D (6 bases each). The CDR3 contains 16 residues. With 1 base removed from V and 5 bases from J, the gap between germline ends came to 18 bases. Looked up from germline, CDR1 is SGHRS and CDR2 is YFSETQ. For the CDR3, the DNA is TGCGCCAGCAGCTTGCTCGGACGGAAAGGGGGGGAGACCCAGTACTTC. It is translated as CASSLLGRKGGETQYF.

In its sample, this clone was seen many times. The chain has TRBV28 and TRBJ1-5; no reliable D call. V lost 2 bases and J lost 0, with 8 bases in between. The CDR3 extends over 15 amino acids. Germline V gene sequence: CDR1 MDHEN, CDR2 SYDVKM. The CDR3 coding sequence is TGTGCCAGCAGTTTACCCGAGCTTAGCAATCAGCCCCAGCATTTT. Protein product: CASSLPELSNQPQHF.

The CDR3 sequence is CASTRTWTVYGYTF. CDR3 coding DNA: TGTGCCAGCACCCGAACCTGGACGGTCTATGGCTACACCTTC. The chain recombines TRBV28 with TRBJ1-2; no firm D call. The V end lost 7 bases, the J end lost 4 bases, and 16 bases lay between the germline ends. Germline V CDR1 and CDR2: MDHEN, SYDVKM. CDR3 length: 14 amino acids.

The V gene is TRBV27, the J gene TRBJ1-1; D ambiguous. V dropped 2 bases and J dropped 6 bases, with 25 bases sitting between them. CDR1 is MNHEY, CDR2 SMNVEV, per germline (reference sequence). This CDR3 spans 18 amino acids. The CDR3 is CASSLRSLSGVRAPEAFF. In DNA, the CDR3 is TGTGCCAGCAGTTTAAGATCCCTATCCGGGGTGAGAGCCCCTGAAGCTTTCTTT.

This clone was observed once. This chain links TRBV19 with TRBJ1-1; 7 bases fit TRBD1. The germline gives CDR1 LNHDA, CDR2 SQIVND (reference sequence). The CDR3 consists of 17 residues. Losses at the gene ends were 3 bases for V and 1 base for J; bases not matched to a gene: 11. Here the CDR3 reads CASSMGKWDRPNTEAFF. The CDR3 bases are TGTGCCAGTAGTATGGGAAAGTGGGACAGACCGAACACTGAAGCTTTCTTT.

CDR3 coding DNA: TGTGCCATCTCCAGCGGGGGCAATGAGCAGTTCTTC. It specifies CAISSGGNEQFF. The chain links TRBV10-3 to TRBJ2-1; 8 bases align to TRBD2. The ends lost 8 bases at V and 6 bases at J; junction bases unmatched: 3. This CDR3 has 12 residues. Germline loops: CDR1 ENHRY, CDR2 SYGVKD.

This chain joins TRBV6-5 and TRBJ2-3; D is ambiguous. Trimming left V 5 bases short and J 6 bases short, with 9 bases between. The CDR3 loop spans 12 amino acids. CDR1 is MNHEY, CDR2 SVGAGI, per germline. The CDR3 reads CASSHGWDTQYF. The CDR3 nucleotides are TGTGCCAGCAGTCACGGGTGGGATACGCAGTATTTT.

The chain is built from TRBV28 and TRBJ2-7; D perhaps matches TRBD2 (6 bases). V shed 5 bases and J shed 7 bases, with 9 bases lying between them. The length of the CDR3 is 11 residues. Germline V gene data show CDR1 as MDHEN and CDR2 as SYDVKM. CDR3 region: CASSPGGEQYF. In DNA form, the CDR3 reads TGTGCCAGCAGTCCCGGAGGGGAGCAGTACTTC.

This sequence joins TRBV9 and TRBJ2-1; 10 bases match TRBD2. CDR1 is SGDLS, CDR2 YYNGEE, per germline. This CDR3 has 13 residues. The CDR3: CASGLAGANEQFF. In DNA, the CDR3 is TGTGCTAGCGGGCTAGCGGGAGCCAATGAGCAGTTCTTC.

Worth noting for this clone: Other DNA sequences from this sample encode an identical CDR3 as well. The chain is built from TRBV5-1 and TRBJ1-1, with 8 bases identical to TRBD1. Per germline, CDR1 SGHRS and CDR2 YFSETQ. The CDR3 spans 15 residues. V trimming: 0 bases; J trimming: 5 bases; junction bases outside the gene matches: 6. The CDR3 reads CASSLDGQGGTEAFF. As DNA, the CDR3 is TGCGCCAGCAGCTTGGACGGACAGGGCGGGACTGAAGCTTTCTTT.

The chain joins TRBV7-2 to TRBJ1-4; a possible D gene is TRBD1 (5 bases). The CDR3 contains 13 residues. Germline V gene data show CDR1 as SGHTA and CDR2 as FQGNSA. Trimming left V 8 bases short and J 7 bases short, with 14 bases between. CDR3 DNA: TGTGCCAGCGGGACCTACTTGAGTGAAAAACTGTTTTTT. Translation gives CASGTYLSEKLFF.

This clone was seen just once. This sample also contains other DNA sequences that code for the same CDR3. CDR3 amino acids: CASSQGSGANVLTF. DNA for the CDR3: TGTGCCAGCTCACAGGGATCCGGGGCCAACGTCCTGACTTTC. V is TRBV18 and J is TRBJ2-6; D is uncertain. The germline V and J ends were trimmed by 4 bases and 4 bases, with 8 bases remaining between them. Germline CDR1 is KGHSH and CDR2 is LQKENI. This CDR3 spans 14 amino acids.